The entry below gives a single TCR beta chain sequence along with its context. Its antigen remains unidentified. No much larger clone exists at a distance of one base, and base qualities are not known. This specimen comes from a study of T cell responses to AZD1222 COVID-19 vaccine (dated by TCRdb to about 2021). Describing the broader study: AZD1222 recipients given second doses at about 4 weeks or at about 12 weeks were pooled, since spike-specific TCR depth and breadth were not found to differ between the two schedules. A total of 233 trial participants underwent TCR sequencing, of whom under 220 had received two doses of AZD1222 and about 25 had received two doses of the MenACWY control vaccine. Trial participants were enrolled into age subgroups of 18-55, 56-69 and 70-plus years, which contained about 150, 27 and 61 TCR-sequenced participants, respectively. Study-level results and caveats: In the small 56-69-year group, the increase in depth fell short of significance, most likely because of low power. Because no day 14 peak-response samples were available, the repertoires could be characterized only after the peak T cell response. After two AZD1222 doses, spike-specific TCR breadth and depth were significantly higher than at day 0 and than in MenACWY recipients. Participants were mostly white British, with more females than males. The authors suggested clonal diversity may have been underestimated. The vaccine-associated CD4 TCRs covered the entire spike protein, and the dominant responses fell in regions 160-218 and 743-854. Reportedly, close to half of the unique spike-specific TCRs recognized epitopes lying outside the regions that are mutated in the B.1.351 and B.1.1.7 variants. Only five to seven AZD1222 recipients were SARS-CoV-2 seropositive at baseline, limiting conclusions about previously exposed vaccinees.

The CDR3 spans 15 residues, from the cysteine through the phenylalanine. The DNA shown is the 45-base CDR3, in frame from base 1. CDR1 and CDR2, per the germline V gene, are MNHEY and SVGAGI. At the junction V is shortened by 6 bases and J by 1 base, with 16 bases in between. Interpreted using the paper, the time point label stands for: baseline before first vaccination. Samples from vaccinated people were obtained from the UK trials COV001 and COV002, which included a single-blind randomized controlled phase 2/3 trial of AZD1222 (ChAdOx1 nCoV-19) in healthy adults. For TCRbeta chain sequencing, PBMC samples from trial participants were taken at day 0 and at day 28 after the second dose. The CDR3 regions of human TCRbeta chains were subjected to immunosequencing. The original methods were these. TCRs in the repertoires were matched against a reference library of SARS-CoV-2-specific TCRs that had been generated with the MIRA antigen-specificity platform. Breadth meant the fraction of unique TCRs that were SARS-CoV-2-associated, whereas depth meant the fraction of total T cells that were SARS-CoV-2-associated. Using the MIRA data, every spike-specific TCR was mapped to the spike region that the TCR reacted to and assigned to either a CD4 or a CD8 class. Log10-transformed breadth and depth values were compared by one-way ANOVA with Sidak's multiple comparisons tests. The source is immuneACCESS, and TCRdb retained only in-frame sequences with V and J called. Part of the clones is not carried over; for the studies checked, unresolved V genes explain less than half of this, and the remainder is unexplained. V and J calls plus clone size are reproduced from that table; the DNA served to infer D and trimming. Present in this sample are about 130,000 clones, 86% of which were seen just once. Approximately 12% of the sample belongs to the ten largest clones.

The sequence is built from TRBV6-5 and TRBJ2-7; the D gene cannot be resolved reliably. The clonotype comes from an adult in good health. The material was peripheral blood, obtained on day 0 of AZD1222 vaccination. The CDR3 protein: CASRGSILGSYEQYF. The base sequence is TGTGCCAGCAGGGGAAGCATATTGGGTTCCTACGAGCAGTACTTC.